The T cell receptor (beta chain) described here comes from a study of cytomegalovirus exposure and HLA in healthy donors. Broader study findings: The study put some 160 TCR beta chains on its list as cytomegalovirus-associated. Later work showed greater clonal expansion in HLA-associated TCR beta chains than in equally common others. In a later analysis, a missense DCLRE1C variant was linked to TCR beta V- and J-gene trimming. Accurate predictions that matched the HLA-A and HLA-B alleles of most subjects were reportedly made from TCR beta sequences.

PCR amplification relied on 60 Vbeta primers (plus 13 Jbeta primers). Sequencing was performed with immunoSEQ multiplex PCR; in TCRdb, only in-frame clones are kept and a portion is missing. The sample totals approximately 54,000 clones; its top ten clones hold about 6.7%. This CDR3 region has 13 residues. With 2 bases removed from V and 1 base from J, the gap between germline ends came to 8 bases. Per the germline V gene, CDR1 is SQVTM and CDR2 is ANQGSEA. Concerning this clone: What it binds is not known.

Sequences were obtained from PBMCs. This rearrangement joins TRBV29-1 to TRBJ1-1; D not resolved. This clonotype was sampled from a woman aged 40 to 55 in good health and CMV-seronegative. CDR3 amino acids: CSVERTENTEAFF. CDR3 nucleotides: TGCAGCGTTGAAAGAACAGAGAACACTGAAGCTTTCTTT.